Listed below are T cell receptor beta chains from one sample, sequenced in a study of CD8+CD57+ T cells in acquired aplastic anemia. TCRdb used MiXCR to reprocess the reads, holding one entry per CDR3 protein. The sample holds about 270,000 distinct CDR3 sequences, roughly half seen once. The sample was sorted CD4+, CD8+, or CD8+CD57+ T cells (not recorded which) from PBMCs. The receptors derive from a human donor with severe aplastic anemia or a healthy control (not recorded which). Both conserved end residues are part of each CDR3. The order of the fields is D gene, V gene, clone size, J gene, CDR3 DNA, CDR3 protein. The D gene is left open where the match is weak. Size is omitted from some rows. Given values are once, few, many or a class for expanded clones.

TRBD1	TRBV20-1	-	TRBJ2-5	TGCAGTGGGGACAGGGGGCAGATCCAAGAGACCCAGTACTTC	CSGDRGQIQETQYF
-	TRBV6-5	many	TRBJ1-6	TGTGCCAGCAGTTACTCGGCCGGATCACCCCTCCACTTT	CASSYSAGSPLHF
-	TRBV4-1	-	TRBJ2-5	TGCGCCAGCAGCAGGCCTGGGGGAAGTCAAGAGGCCCAGTACTTC	CASSRPGGSQEAQYF
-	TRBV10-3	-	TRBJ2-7	TGTGCCACCGGGACCTCGGTCTACGAGCAGTACTTC	CATGTSVYEQYF
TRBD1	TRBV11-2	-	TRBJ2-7	TGTGCCAGCAGCTTTCCCCAGGGGGATGGGTCCTACGAGCAGTACTTC	CASSFPQGDGSYEQYF
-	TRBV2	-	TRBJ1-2	TGTGCCAGCAAAAGCTATGGCTACACCTTC	CASKSYGYTF
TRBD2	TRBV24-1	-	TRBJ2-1	TGTGCCACCAGTGATCCATGGGGCGGGAGGGCCCCCAATGAGCAGTTCTTC	CATSDPWGGRAPNEQFF
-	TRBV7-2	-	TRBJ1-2	TGTGCCAGCAGCGTATCCCAGGGGTGGGGCTACACCTTC	CASSVSQGWGYTF
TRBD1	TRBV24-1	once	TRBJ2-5	TGTGCCACCAGTGATTCCCCGGGGACAGGGGAGACCCAGTACTTC	CATSDSPGTGETQYF
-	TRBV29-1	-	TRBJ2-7	TGCAGCGTCGCTACAGCCGCCTCTTCATACGAGCAGTACTTC	CSVATAASSYEQYF
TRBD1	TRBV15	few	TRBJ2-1	TGTGCCACCAGCAGAAGGGACAGGGGCATCAATGAGCAGTTCTTC	CATSRRDRGINEQFF
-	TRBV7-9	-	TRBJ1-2	TGTGCCAGCACCCTCTGGGGGGATGGCTACACCTTC	CASTLWGDGYTF
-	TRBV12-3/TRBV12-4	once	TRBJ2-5	TGTGCCAGCAGGGATCAAGAGACCCAGTACTTC	CASRDQETQYF
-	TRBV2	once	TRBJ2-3	TGTGCCAGCAGTGCTCCGGCGACGAACACAGATACGCAGTATTTT	CASSAPATNTDTQYF
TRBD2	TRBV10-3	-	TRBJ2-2	TGTGCCATCGCACGGGAGGGCACCGGGGAGCTGTTTTTT	CAIAREGTGELFF
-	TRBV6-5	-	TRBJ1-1	TGTGCCAGCAGTGAATTGGGGGCGCCGAACACTGAAGCTTTCTTT	CASSELGAPNTEAFF
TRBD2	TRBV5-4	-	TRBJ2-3	TGTGCCAGCAGCTTGGTGTTGGGACTACCCACAGATACGCAGTATTTT	CASSLVLGLPTDTQYF
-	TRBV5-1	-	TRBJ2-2	TGCGCCAGCAGCTTGGCCTCGCTAGCCGGCACCGGGGAGCTGTTTTTT	CASSLASLAGTGELFF
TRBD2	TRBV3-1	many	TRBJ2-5	TGTGCCAGCAGCCCCAGACTAGCGGGGGGGCTAGGCCAAGAGACCCAGTACTTC	CASSPRLAGGLGQETQYF
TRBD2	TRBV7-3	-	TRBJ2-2	TGTGCCAGCAGCTTAAGAACTAGCGGGAGCGGGGACACCGGGGAGCTGTTTTTT	CASSLRTSGSGDTGELFF
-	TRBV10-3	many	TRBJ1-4	TGTGCCATCAGTGCAGCTGATGAAAAACTGTTTTTT	CAISAADEKLFF
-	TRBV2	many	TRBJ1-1	TGTGCCAGCAGTGTACAGGTGAACACTGAAGCTTTCTTT	CASSVQVNTEAFF
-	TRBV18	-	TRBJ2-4	TGTGCCAGCTCACCCGGGGTAGCCAAAACCATTCAGTACTTC	CASSPGVAKTIQYF
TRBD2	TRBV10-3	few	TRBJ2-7	TGTGCCATCAAAGCGGGAGCGGGGGGCTACGAGCAGTACTTC	CAIKAGAGGYEQYF
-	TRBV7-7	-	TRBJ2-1	TGTGCTAGCAGCCCCACCCAACAGGGCGAGCAGTTCTTC	CASSPTQQGEQFF
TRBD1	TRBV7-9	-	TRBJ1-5	TGTGCCAGCAGCTTGCCGGGACAGGGCGAGCAGCCCCAGCATTTT	CASSLPGQGEQPQHF
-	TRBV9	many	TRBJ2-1	TGTGCCAGCAGCGTAGTGGGGGGCTCGTACAATGAGCAGTTCTTC	CASSVVGGSYNEQFF
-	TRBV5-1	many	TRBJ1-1	TGCGCCAGCACGAAGGAGCCGAACACTGAAGCTTTCTTT	CASTKEPNTEAFF
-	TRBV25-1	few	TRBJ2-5	TGTGCCAGCAGCTATCCGGGAGCGCGGGAGACCCAGTACTTC	CASSYPGARETQYF
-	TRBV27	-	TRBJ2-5	TGTGCCAGCAGTCCCCTTCCTGACCAAGAGACCCAGTACTTC	CASSPLPDQETQYF
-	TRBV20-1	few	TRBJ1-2	TGCAGTGCCGGGCATTTGATTGGCTACACCTTC	CSAGHLIGYTF
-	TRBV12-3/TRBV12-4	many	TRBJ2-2	TGTGCCAGCAGCAAAGGGCAGGCGAACACCGGGGAGCTGTTTTTT	CASSKGQANTGELFF
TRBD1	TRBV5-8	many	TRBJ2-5	TGTGCCAGCAGCAAAGGGGGACAGACGGAGACCCAGTACTTC	CASSKGGQTETQYF
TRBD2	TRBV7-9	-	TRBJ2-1	TGTGCCAGCAGCCAGCCCGGGACTAGACCGGCAGAGGAGCAGTTCTTC	CASSQPGTRPAEEQFF
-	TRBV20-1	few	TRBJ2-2	TGCAGTGCTAGGGAGGGGACCGGGGAGCTGTTTTTT	CSAREGTGELFF
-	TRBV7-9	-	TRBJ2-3	TGTGCCAGCAGCGTGAGCCCAGATACGCAGTATTTT	CASSVSPDTQYF
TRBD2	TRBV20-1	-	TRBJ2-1	TGCAGTGGAGCGGGGGGGCTATACAATGAGCAGTTCTTC	CSGAGGLYNEQFF
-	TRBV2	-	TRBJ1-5	TGTGCCTGCAGTGAAGCGCGGCGCAATCAGCCCCAGCACTTT	CACSEARRNQPQHF
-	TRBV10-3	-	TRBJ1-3	TGTGCCATCAGTGAGACTGAGCCTGGAAACACCATATATTTT	CAISETEPGNTIYF
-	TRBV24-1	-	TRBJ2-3	TGTGCCACCAGCCTATCCGGAACCCGCACAGATACGCAGTATTTT	CATSLSGTRTDTQYF
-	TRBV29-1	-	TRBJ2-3	TGCAGCGTTGAAACCGTCGGTGGTACGCAGTATTTT	CSVETVGGTQYF
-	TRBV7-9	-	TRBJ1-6	TGTGCCAGCAGCTTAGCGCCCGGTTCACCCCTCCACTTT	CASSLAPGSPLHF
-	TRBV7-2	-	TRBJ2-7	TGCGGCAGCAGCTTAGCGGACGAGCAGTACTTC	CGSSLADEQYF
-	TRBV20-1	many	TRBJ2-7	TGCAGTGCCCCCAGGGGACTGACTCCCTACGAGCAGTACTTC	CSAPRGLTPYEQYF
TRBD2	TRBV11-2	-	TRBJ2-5	TGTGCCAGCAGCTTAGGGTTCCTAGCGGGCGAGGAGACCCAGTACTTC	CASSLGFLAGEETQYF
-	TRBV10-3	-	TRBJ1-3	TGTGCCATCAACCCGGGGAGCTCTGGAAACACCATATATTTT	CAINPGSSGNTIYF
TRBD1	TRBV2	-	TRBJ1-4	TGTGCCAGCATCGTGGGTGGGACAGCTAATGAAAAACTGTTTTTT	CASIVGGTANEKLFF
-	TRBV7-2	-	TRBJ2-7	TGTGCCAGCAGCTTCGTCCACAGGTTGCTTGGAATTAAGGAGCAGTACTTC	CASSFVHRLLGIKEQYF
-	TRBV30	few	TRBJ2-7	TGTGCCTGGATGGGGTACAGGGAGGGCGAGCAGTACTTC	CAWMGYREGEQYF
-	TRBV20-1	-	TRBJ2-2	TGCAGTGCCTTCCGGTTAGGGGACACCGGGGAGCTGTTTTTT	CSAFRLGDTGELFF
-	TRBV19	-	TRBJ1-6	TGTGCCAGTGGCGAAGTCGGGGAGTCACCCCTCCACTTT	CASGEVGESPLHF